The clone carrying this TCR beta chain has a handful of counts. V was pared by 4 bases and J by 3 bases, with 8 bases of the junction left unmatched. Germline V gene data show CDR1 as SGHDT and CDR2 as YYEEEE. The CDR3 sequence is 15 residues long. The sample comes from a study of T cell responses to AZD1222 COVID-19 vaccine. The table came from immunoSEQ multiplex PCR; TCRdb's copy has only in-frame clones and leaves some out. The data show roughly 170,000 clones, with 90% seen just once and around 2.9% held by the top ten. This clonotype was sampled from an adult in good health. The sequences come from peripheral blood, collected on day 0 of AZD1222 vaccination. The chain couples TRBV5-6 to TRBJ1-2; 8 nucleotides line up with TRBD1. CDR3 nucleotides: TGTGCCAGCAGCACCCGGGCAGGGGGCCACTATGGCTACACCTTC. This sequence encodes CASSTRAGGHYGYTF.